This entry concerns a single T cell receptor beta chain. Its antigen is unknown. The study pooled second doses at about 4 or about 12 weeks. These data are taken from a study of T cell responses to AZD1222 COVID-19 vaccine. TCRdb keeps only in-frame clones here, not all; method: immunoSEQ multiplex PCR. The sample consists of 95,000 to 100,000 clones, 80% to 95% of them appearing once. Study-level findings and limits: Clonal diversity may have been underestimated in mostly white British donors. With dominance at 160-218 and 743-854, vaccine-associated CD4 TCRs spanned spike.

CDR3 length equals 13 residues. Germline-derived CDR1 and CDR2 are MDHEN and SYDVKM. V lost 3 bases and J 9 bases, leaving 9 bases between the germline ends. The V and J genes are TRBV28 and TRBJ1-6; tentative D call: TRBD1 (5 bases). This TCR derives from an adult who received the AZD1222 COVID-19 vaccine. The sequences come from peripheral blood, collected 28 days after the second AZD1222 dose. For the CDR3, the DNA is TGTGCCAGCAGTTTTCGGGGACCTTCACCCCTCCACTTT. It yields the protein CASSFRGPSPLHF.